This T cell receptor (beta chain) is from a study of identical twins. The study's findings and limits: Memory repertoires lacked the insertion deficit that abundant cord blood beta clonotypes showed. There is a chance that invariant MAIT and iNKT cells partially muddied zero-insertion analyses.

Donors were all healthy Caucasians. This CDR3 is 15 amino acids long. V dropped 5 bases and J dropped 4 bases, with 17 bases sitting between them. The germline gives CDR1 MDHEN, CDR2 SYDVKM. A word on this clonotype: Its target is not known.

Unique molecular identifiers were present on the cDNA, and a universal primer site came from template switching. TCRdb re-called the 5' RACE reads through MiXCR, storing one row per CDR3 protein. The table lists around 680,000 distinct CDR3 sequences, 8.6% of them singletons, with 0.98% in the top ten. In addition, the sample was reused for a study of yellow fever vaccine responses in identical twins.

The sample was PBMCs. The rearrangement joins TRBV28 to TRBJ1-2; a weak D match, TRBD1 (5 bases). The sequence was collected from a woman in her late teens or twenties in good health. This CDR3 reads CASSPPPIQGYGYTF. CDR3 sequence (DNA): TGTGCCAGCAGTCCCCCCCCGATCCAGGGCTATGGCTACACCTTC.